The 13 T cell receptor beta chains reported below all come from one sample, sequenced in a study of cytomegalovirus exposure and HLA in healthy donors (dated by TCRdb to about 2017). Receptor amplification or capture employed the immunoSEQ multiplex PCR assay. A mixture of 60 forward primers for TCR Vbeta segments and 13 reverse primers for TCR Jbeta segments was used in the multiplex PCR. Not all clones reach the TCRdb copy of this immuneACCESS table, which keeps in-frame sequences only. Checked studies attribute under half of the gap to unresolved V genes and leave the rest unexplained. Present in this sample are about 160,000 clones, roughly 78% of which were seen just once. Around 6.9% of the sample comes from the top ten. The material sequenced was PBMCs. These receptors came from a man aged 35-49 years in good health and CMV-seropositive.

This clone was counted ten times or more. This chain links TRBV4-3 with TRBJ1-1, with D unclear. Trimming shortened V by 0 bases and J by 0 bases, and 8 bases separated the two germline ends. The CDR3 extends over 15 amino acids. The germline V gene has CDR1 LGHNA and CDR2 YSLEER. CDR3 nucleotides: TGCGCCAGCAGCCAAGATCCGCTAGTGAACACTGAAGCTTTCTTT. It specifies CASSQDPLVNTEAFF.

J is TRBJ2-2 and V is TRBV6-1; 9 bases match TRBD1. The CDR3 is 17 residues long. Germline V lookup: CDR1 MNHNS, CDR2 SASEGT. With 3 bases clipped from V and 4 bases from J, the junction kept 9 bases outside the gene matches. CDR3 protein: CASSEGGQGTSTGELFF. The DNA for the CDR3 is TGTGCCAGCAGTGAGGGGGGACAGGGAACGAGCACCGGGGAGCTGTTTTTT.

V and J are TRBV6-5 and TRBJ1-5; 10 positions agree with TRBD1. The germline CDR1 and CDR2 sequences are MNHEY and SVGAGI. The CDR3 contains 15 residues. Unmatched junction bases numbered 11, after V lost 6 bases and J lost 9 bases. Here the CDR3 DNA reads TGTGCCAGCAGCAGTGGGACAGGGGAGAGAGGGCCCCAGCATTTT. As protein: CASSSGTGERGPQHF.

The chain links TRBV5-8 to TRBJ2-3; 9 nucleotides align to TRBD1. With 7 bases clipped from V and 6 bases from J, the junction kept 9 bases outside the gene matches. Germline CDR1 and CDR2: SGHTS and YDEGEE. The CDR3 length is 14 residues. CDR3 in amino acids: CASVTGGFLDTQYF. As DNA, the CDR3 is TGTGCCAGCGTCACAGGGGGCTTCTTGGATACGCAGTATTTT.

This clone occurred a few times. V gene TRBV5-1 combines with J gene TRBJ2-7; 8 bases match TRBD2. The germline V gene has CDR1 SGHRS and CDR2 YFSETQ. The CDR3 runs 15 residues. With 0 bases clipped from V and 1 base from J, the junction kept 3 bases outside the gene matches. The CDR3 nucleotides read TGCGCCAGCAGCTTGGAAGCGGGGGTTTCCTACGAGCAGTACTTC. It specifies CASSLEAGVSYEQYF.

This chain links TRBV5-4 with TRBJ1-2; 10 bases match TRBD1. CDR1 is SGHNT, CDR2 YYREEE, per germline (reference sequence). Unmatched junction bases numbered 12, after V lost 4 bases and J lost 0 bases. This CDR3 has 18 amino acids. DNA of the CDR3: TGTGCCAGCAGCGCCCTGGGCGGACAGGGGGGTCCTAACTATGGCTACACCTTC. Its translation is CASSALGGQGGPNYGYTF.

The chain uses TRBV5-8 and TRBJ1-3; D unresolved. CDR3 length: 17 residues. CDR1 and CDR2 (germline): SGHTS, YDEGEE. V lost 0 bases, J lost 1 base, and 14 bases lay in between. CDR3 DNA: TGTGCCAGCAGCTTGGTCCGCGAGTCGTGGTCTGGAAACACCATATATTTT. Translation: CASSLVRESWSGNTIYF.

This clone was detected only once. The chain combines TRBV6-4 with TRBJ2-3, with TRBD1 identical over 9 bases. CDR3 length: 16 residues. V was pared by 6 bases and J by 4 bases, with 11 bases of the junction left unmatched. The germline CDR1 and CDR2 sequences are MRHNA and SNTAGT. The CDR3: CASSYRPGQGPDTQYF. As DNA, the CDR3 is TGTGCCAGCAGCTATAGACCGGGACAGGGACCAGATACGCAGTATTTT.

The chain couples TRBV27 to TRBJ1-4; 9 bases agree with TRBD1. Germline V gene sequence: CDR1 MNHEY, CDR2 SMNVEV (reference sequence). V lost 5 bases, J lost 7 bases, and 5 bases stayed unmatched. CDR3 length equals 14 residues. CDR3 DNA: TGTGCCAGCAGTCGCGGGACAGGGATTGAAAAACTGTTTTTT. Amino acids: CASSRGTGIEKLFF. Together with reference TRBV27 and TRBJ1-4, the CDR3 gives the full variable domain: EAQVTQNPRYLITVTGKKLTVTCSQNMNHEYMSWYRQDPGLGLRQIYYSMNVEVTDKGDVPEGYKVSRKEKRNFPLILESPSPNQTSLYFCASSRGTGIEKLFFGSGTQLSVL.

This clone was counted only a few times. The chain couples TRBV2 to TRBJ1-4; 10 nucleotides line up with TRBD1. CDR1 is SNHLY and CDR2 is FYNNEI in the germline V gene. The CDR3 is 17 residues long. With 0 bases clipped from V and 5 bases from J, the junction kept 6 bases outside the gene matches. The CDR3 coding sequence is TGTGCCAGCAGTGAAGCCGGTCCGGGACAGGGGAATGAAAAACTGTTTTTT. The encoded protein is CASSEAGPGQGNEKLFF. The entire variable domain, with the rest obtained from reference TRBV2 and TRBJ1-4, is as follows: EPEVTQTPSHQVTQMGQEVILRCVPISNHLYFYWYRQILGQKVEFLVSFYNNEISEKSEIFDDQFSVERPDGSNFTLKIRSTKLEDSAMYFCASSEAGPGQGNEKLFFGSGTQLSVL.

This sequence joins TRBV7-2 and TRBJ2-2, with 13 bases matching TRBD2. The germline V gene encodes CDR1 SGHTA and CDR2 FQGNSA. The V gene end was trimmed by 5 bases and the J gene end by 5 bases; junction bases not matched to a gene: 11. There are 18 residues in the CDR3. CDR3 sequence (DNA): TGTGCCAGCAGCGCACAACCGGGACTAGCGGGGCCGACCGGGGAGCTGTTTTTT. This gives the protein CASSAQPGLAGPTGELFF.

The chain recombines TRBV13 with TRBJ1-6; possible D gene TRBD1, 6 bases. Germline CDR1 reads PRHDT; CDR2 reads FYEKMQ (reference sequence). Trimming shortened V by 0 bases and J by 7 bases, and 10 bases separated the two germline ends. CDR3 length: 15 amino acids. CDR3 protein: CASSLGAGANSPLHF. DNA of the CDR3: TGTGCCAGCAGCTTAGGGGCAGGGGCAAATTCACCCCTCCACTTT.

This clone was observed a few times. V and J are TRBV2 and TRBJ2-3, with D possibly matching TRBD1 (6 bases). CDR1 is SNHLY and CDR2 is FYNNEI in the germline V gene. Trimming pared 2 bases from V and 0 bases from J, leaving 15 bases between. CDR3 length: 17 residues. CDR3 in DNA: TGTGCCAGCAGTGAATGGGGCAGGGGCACGAGCACAGATACGCAGTATTTT. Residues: CASSEWGRGTSTDTQYF.